The rows below give T cell receptor beta chains drawn from one sample of a study of shared clonotypes between healthy human individuals. The method was immunoSEQ multiplex PCR; TCRdb's version includes in-frame clones alone and lacks a portion of them. The sample holds approximately 1,000,000 clones; around 78% are singletons and the top ten take around 0.47%. Sequences were obtained from memory CD4+ T cells from PBMCs. These TCRs come from a man aged 18 to 29 in good health. Some clones in this sample may be carry-over from other donors' samples. CDR3s include the opening cysteine and the closing phenylalanine or tryptophan.

>TRBV10-3|TRBJ2-6
CAISESTSGASGANVLTF
>TRBV6-1|TRBJ1-2
CASRPGTDYGYTF
>TRBV4-2|TRBJ2-5
CASSQGLNRGHQETQYF
>TRBV30|TRBJ2-7
CAWSAGPLEQYF
>TRBV19|TRBJ2-2
CASSLYPQGGGSTGELFF
>TRBV20-1|TRBJ2-1
CSARDVNEQFF
>TRBV7-2|TRBJ1-2
CASSPEGSSGYTF
>TRBV28|TRBJ2-5
CASSRSVQYF
>TRBV19|TRBJ2-3
CASSPEGPRAQYF
>TRBV9|TRBJ1-4
CASSVGGQGQEKLFF
>TRBV6-6|TRBJ2-7
CASSYPSGSLGEQYF
>TRBV10-3|TRBJ2-1
CAISEFRSGGRREQFF
>TRBV7-9|TRBJ1-2
CASSLKTVGYTF
>TRBV2|TRBJ2-1
CASSGEGIGEQFF
>TRBV4-1|TRBJ2-3
CASSQHGQNTDTQYF
>TRBV4-1|TRBJ2-6
CASSPTLRTSGRSGANVLTF
>TRBV2|TRBJ2-1
CASTPGPSGHEQFF
>TRBV7-2|TRBJ1-5
CASNQGRGDQPQHF
>TRBV19|TRBJ1-5
CASSIGRGSGNQPQHF
>TRBV14|TRBJ1-1
CASSQARFTEAFF
>TRBV9|TRBJ2-1
CASSVAHSVSYNEQFF
>TRBV10-2|TRBJ2-3
CASSEASLSTDTQYF
>TRBV2|TRBJ1-1
CASSVSTHRDTEAFF
>TRBV7-2|TRBJ2-5
CASSLIATSYQETQYF
>TRBV6-1|TRBJ2-1
CASLSGGSKNEQFF
>TRBV19|TRBJ2-7
CASSFKRETHEQYF
>TRBV28|TRBJ1-5
CASSTGQGFLQPQHF
>TRBV5-5|TRBJ2-7
CASSLRTRARIYEQYF
>TRBV28|TRBJ1-2
CASSQQFSYGYTF
>TRBV7-3|TRBJ2-5
CASRETSGKETQYF
>TRBV7-8|TRBJ2-1
CASSKWGWGYNEQFF
>TRBV28|TRBJ1-4
CASSLVGTNEKLFF
>TRBV30|TRBJ2-7
CAWSRLAGAYEQYF
>TRBV6-1|TRBJ1-2
CASSRRGQSYGYTF
>TRBV9|TRBJ2-2
CASSGPGTSGSVGELFF
>TRBV5-1|TRBJ2-5
CASSQGASGQETQYF
>TRBV30|TRBJ1-5
CAWSVGGNSNQPQHF
>TRBV11-2|TRBJ1-1
CASSLVPGQGGVEAFF
>TRBV2|TRBJ1-1
CASSPGTGKGSTEAFF
>TRBV6-6|TRBJ2-3
CASSQRDLTDTQYF
>TRBV5-1|TRBJ1-1
CASSFGGPGMNTEAFF
>TRBV30|TRBJ1-5
CAWSDLLYSNQPQHF
>TRBV7-9|TRBJ2-7
CASRLGTSYEQYF
>TRBV2|TRBJ2-1
CASSEVGGEQFF
>TRBV10-1|TRBJ2-3
CASSASGRAVDTQYF
>TRBV20-1|TRBJ2-3
CSARRTDTQYF
>TRBV5-1|TRBJ2-3
CASSPGTTSPDTQYF
>TRBV29-1|TRBJ2-2
CSVDGGIGTGELFF